Sequencing of this TCR beta chain was carried out in a study of beta chain features in type 1 diabetes. Study-wide context: Across the samples, about 100 million sorted cells were examined in total. General study results and limits: Shorter TCRB CDR3s, moderately but significantly so, were found in Type 1 diabetes patients in all four CD4+ subsets.

The isolated RNA, all of it, was reverse transcribed, so expressed TCRB transcripts were what got sequenced. Measured with immunoSEQ multiplex PCR; TCRdb has only the in-frame clones, and not every one. The sample comprises about 140,000 clones, less than 9% of which are singletons, and about 1.4% rests with the top ten. The table lists this clone with a few counts. Its antigen remains unidentified. All sorted populations exceeded 98% purity. The specimen was central memory CD4+ T cells from blood. The sequence came from a woman in her twenties or thirties in good health.

This chain's CDR3 is CASSGLQGWETQYF. CDR3 nucleotide sequence: TGTGCCAGCAGCGGACTACAGGGGTGGGAGACCCAGTACTTC. The V and J genes are TRBV7-2 and TRBJ2-5, with D possibly TRBD1 on 7 matching bases. The CDR3 spans 14 residues. Germline V gene data show CDR1 as SGHTA and CDR2 as FQGNSA. With 5 bases removed from V and 5 bases from J, the gap between germline ends came to 15 bases.